Listed below are T cell receptor beta chains from one sample, sequenced in a study of cytomegalovirus exposure and HLA in healthy donors. TCRdb keeps only in-frame clones here, not all; method: immunoSEQ multiplex PCR. Among some 160,000 clones listed, around 77% were seen once. Sequenced sample: PBMCs. Receptors were obtained from a man aged 60-69 years in good health and CMV-seronegative. Both conserved end residues are part of each CDR3. D genes are given only for firm matches. A row's size may be missing; if present it is once, few, many or a size class.

J: TRBJ2-7
V: TRBV5-6
size: -
D: TRBD1
DNA: TGTGCCAGCAGCGTGGGGGGACAGGGTAACAACGAGCAGTACTTC
CDR3: CASSVGGQGNNEQYF

J: TRBJ1-4
V: TRBV7-2
size: -
D: TRBD1
DNA: TGTGCCAGCAGTTTGAGGGGACAGTATAATGAAAAACTGTTTTTT
CDR3: CASSLRGQYNEKLFF

J: TRBJ2-2
V: TRBV7-9
size: -
D: TRBD1
DNA: TGTGCCAGCACGGACAGGGTTGGAACCGGGGAGCTGTTTTTT
CDR3: CASTDRVGTGELFF

J: TRBJ2-1
V: TRBV6-1
size: once
D: TRBD2
DNA: TGTGCCAGCAGTGAAGCTTGGGGGGGTCTCCCGAATGAGCAGTTCTTC
CDR3: CASSEAWGGLPNEQFF

J: TRBJ1-2
V: TRBV6-1
size: -
D: TRBD1
DNA: TGTGCCAGCAGTCCCGACCCGCAGGGGGCGCTTGGCTACACCTTC
CDR3: CASSPDPQGALGYTF

J: TRBJ2-1
V: TRBV4-3
size: -
D: -
DNA: TGCGCCAGCAGCCAAGGAACTCGGGGATCCTACAATGAGCAGTTCTTC
CDR3: CASSQGTRGSYNEQFF

J: TRBJ1-1
V: TRBV19
size: -
D: -
DNA: TGTGCCAGTAGGGACAGCCGGAACACTGAAGTTTTCTTT
CDR3: CASRDSRNTEVFF

J: TRBJ2-5
V: TRBV27
size: -
D: TRBD1
DNA: TGTGCCAGCAGTTCGACAGGGGGTTCAGAGACCCAGTACTTC
CDR3: CASSSTGGSETQYF

J: TRBJ2-1
V: TRBV4-2
size: few
D: TRBD2
DNA: TGTGCCAGCAGTCCCGCGGGAGAACGGCATGAGCAGTTCTTC
CDR3: CASSPAGERHEQFF

J: TRBJ2-5
V: TRBV12-5
size: once
D: -
DNA: TGTGCTAGTGGCCAGGAAACAGGGCCTCAGTACTTC
CDR3: CASGQETGPQYF

J: TRBJ2-7
V: TRBV27
size: -
D: -
DNA: TGTGCCAGCAGCCTAATGATTCCGGGAGTGGACGAGCAGTACTTC
CDR3: CASSLMIPGVDEQYF

J: TRBJ2-1
V: TRBV7-6
size: -
D: -
DNA: TGTGCCAGCAGCTTACTCGACAGGAGCTCCTACAATGAGCAGTTCTTC
CDR3: CASSLLDRSSYNEQFF

J: TRBJ2-3
V: TRBV9
size: -
D: TRBD2
DNA: TGTGCCAGCAGCCCGCGGACTAGCGGGAGCGCAGATACGCAGTATTTT
CDR3: CASSPRTSGSADTQYF

J: TRBJ2-3
V: TRBV5-4
size: -
D: TRBD2
DNA: TGTGCCAGCAGCCGGGACTACACAGATACGCAGTATTTT
CDR3: CASSRDYTDTQYF

J: TRBJ1-1
V: TRBV10-3
size: once
D: -
DNA: TGTGCCATTACAGACGGGAACACTGAAGCTTTCTTT
CDR3: CAITDGNTEAFF

J: TRBJ1-1
V: TRBV5-1
size: -
D: TRBD1
DNA: TGCGCCAGCAGCCTTGATGGGACAGCGAGCACTGAAGCTTTCTTT
CDR3: CASSLDGTASTEAFF

J: TRBJ2-5
V: TRBV2
size: -
D: TRBD2
DNA: TGTGCCAGCAGCGCGGGGGGTACCCAAGAGACCCAGTACTTC
CDR3: CASSAGGTQETQYF

J: TRBJ1-5
V: TRBV7-2
size: -
D: TRBD1
DNA: TGTGCCAGCAGTCGGGACAGGGGTGAGCCCCAGCATTTT
CDR3: CASSRDRGEPQHF

J: TRBJ1-2
V: TRBV5-6
size: few
D: TRBD1
DNA: TGTGCCAGCAGCTTGGACACCTACGGGACAGGAGCTGGGGGCTACACCTTC
CDR3: CASSLDTYGTGAGGYTF

J: TRBJ2-1
V: TRBV5-1
size: -
D: TRBD2
DNA: TGCGCCAGCAGTTCCGGGGGTAGCGGGTTCAATGAGCAGTTCTTC
CDR3: CASSSGGSGFNEQFF

J: TRBJ1-5
V: TRBV2
size: -
D: -
DNA: TGTGCCAGCAGTGAAGCGGGACTCCAAAATCAGCCCCAGCATTTT
CDR3: CASSEAGLQNQPQHF

J: TRBJ2-2
V: TRBV10-3
size: -
D: TRBD1
DNA: TGTGCCACAAATCCGACAGGGACACCCACCGGGGAGCTGTTTTTT
CDR3: CATNPTGTPTGELFF

J: TRBJ1-1
V: TRBV27
size: -
D: -
DNA: TGTGCCAGCAGTTTAGTAATCGGGATGAACACTGAAGCTTTCTTT
CDR3: CASSLVIGMNTEAFF

J: TRBJ2-7
V: TRBV6-5
size: -
D: TRBD2
DNA: TGTGCCAGCAGTTTACGGCGGGAGAGCTACGAGCAGTACTTC
CDR3: CASSLRRESYEQYF

J: TRBJ2-3
V: TRBV7-2
size: -
D: TRBD2
DNA: TGTGCCAGCAGCTTAGTGGCCCTAGCGGGGTACACAGATACGCAGTATTTT
CDR3: CASSLVALAGYTDTQYF

J: TRBJ2-7
V: TRBV9
size: -
D: TRBD2
DNA: TGTGCCAGCAGCCCGACGGCGGGAGGGTTGAGCGAGCAGTACTTC
CDR3: CASSPTAGGLSEQYF

J: TRBJ2-3
V: TRBV9
size: -
D: -
DNA: TGTGCCAGCAGTGGTAGCGGAACTAGCACAGATACGCAGTATTTT
CDR3: CASSGSGTSTDTQYF

J: TRBJ1-6
V: TRBV19
size: -
D: -
DNA: TGTGCCAGTAGTATGAGGGGGGGCGCGGGGGATTCACCCCTCCACTTT
CDR3: CASSMRGGAGDSPLHF

J: TRBJ1-1
V: TRBV27
size: -
D: -
DNA: TGTGCCAGCAGTTTTTCCGGGGACACTGAAGCTTTCTTT
CDR3: CASSFSGDTEAFF

J: TRBJ2-4
V: TRBV28
size: -
D: -
DNA: TGTGCCAGCAGTTTATCTGTTCTAGCCAAAAACATTCAGTACTTC
CDR3: CASSLSVLAKNIQYF

J: TRBJ2-7
V: TRBV21-1
size: -
D: -
DNA: TGTGCCAGCAGTAAACTTGAAGGGGATTACTTC
CDR3: CASSKLEGDYF

J: TRBJ2-2
V: TRBV4-2
size: -
D: TRBD2
DNA: TGTGCCAGCAGCCAACTAGCGGGGGGGCACACCGGGGAGCTGTTTTTT
CDR3: CASSQLAGGHTGELFF